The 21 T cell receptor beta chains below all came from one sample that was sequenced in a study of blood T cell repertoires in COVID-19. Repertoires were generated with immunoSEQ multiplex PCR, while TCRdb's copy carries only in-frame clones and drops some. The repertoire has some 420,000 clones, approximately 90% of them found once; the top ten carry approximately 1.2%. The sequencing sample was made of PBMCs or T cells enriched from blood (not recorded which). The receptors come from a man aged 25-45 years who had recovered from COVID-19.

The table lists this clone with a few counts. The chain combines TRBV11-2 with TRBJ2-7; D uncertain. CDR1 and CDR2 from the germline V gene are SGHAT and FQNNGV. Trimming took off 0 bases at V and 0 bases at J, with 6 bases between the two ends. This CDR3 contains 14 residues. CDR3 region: CASSLDLSSYEQYF. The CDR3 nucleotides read TGTGCCAGCAGCTTAGATTTGAGCTCCTACGAGCAGTACTTC.

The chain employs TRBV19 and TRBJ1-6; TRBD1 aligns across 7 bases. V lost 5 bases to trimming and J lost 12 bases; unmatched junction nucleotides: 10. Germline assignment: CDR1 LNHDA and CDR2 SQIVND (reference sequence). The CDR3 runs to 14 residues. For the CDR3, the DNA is TGTGCCAGTAGTCCAGGACAGGTCCGTGAACCCCTCCACTTT. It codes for CASSPGQVREPLHF.

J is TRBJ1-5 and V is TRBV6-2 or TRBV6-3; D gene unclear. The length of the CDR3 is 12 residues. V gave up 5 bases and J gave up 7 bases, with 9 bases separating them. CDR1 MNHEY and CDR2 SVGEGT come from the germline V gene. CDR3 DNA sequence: TGTGCCAGCAGTGACACATGGCAGCCCCAGCATTTT. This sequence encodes CASSDTWQPQHF.

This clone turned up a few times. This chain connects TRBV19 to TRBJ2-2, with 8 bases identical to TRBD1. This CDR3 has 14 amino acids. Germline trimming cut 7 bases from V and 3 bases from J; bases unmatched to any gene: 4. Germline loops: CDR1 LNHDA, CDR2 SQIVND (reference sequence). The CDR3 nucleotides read TGTGCCAGTAAGAAGGACAGGGACACCGGGGAGCTGTTTTTT. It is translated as CASKKDRDTGELFF.

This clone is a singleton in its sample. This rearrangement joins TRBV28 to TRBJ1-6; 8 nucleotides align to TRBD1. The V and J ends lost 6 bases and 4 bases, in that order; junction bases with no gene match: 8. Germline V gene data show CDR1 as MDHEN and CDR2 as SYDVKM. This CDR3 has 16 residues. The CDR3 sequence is CASSYAGGAYNSPLHF. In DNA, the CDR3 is TGTGCCAGCAGCTACGCAGGGGGCGCTTATAATTCACCCCTCCACTTT.

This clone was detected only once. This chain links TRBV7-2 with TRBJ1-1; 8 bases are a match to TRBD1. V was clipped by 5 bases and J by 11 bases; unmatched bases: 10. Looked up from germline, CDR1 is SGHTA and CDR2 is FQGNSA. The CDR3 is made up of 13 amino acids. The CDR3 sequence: CASSPVTGVTAFF. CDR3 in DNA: TGTGCCAGCAGCCCAGTGACAGGGGTTACCGCTTTCTTT.

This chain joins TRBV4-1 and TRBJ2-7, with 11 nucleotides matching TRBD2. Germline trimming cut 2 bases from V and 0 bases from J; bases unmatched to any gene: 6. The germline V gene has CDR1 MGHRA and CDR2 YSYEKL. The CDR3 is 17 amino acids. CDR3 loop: CASSQRTSGPSSYEQYF. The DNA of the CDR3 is TGCGCCAGCAGCCAACGGACTAGCGGGCCCAGCTCCTACGAGCAGTACTTC.

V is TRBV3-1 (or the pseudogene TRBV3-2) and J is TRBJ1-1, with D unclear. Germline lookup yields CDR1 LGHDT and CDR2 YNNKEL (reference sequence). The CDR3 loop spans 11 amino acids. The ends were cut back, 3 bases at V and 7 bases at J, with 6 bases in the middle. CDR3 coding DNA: TGTGCCAGCAGCCATAGTAATGAAGCTTTCTTT. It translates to CASSHSNEAFF.

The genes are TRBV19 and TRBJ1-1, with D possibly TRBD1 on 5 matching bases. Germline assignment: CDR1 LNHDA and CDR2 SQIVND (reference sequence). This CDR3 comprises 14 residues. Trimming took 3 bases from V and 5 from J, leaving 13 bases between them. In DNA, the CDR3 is TGTGCCAGTAGTATCTCGGACACTCAAACTGAAGCTTTCTTT. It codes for CASSISDTQTEAFF.

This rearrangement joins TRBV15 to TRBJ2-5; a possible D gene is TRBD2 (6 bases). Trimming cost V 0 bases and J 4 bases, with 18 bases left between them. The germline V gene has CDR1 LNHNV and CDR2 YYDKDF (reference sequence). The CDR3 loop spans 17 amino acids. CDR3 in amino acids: CATSRDRLTGAPETQYF. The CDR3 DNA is TGTGCCACCAGCAGAGATCGATTAACGGGAGCACCAGAGACCCAGTACTTC.

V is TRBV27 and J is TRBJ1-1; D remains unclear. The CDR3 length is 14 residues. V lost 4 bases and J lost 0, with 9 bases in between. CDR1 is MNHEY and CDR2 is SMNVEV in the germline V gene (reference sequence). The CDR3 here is CASSSGWMNTEAFF. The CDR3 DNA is TGTGCCAGCAGTTCAGGTTGGATGAACACTGAAGCTTTCTTT.

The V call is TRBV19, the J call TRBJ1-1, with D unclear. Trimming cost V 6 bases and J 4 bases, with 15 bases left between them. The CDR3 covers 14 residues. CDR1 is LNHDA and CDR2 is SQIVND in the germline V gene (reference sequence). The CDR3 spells CASSRGGIVTEAFF. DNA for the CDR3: TGTGCCAGTAGCCGGGGAGGGATCGTCACTGAAGCTTTCTTT.

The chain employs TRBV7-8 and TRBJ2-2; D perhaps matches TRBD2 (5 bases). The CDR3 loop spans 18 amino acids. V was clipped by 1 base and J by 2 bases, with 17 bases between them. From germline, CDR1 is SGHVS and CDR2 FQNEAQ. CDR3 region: CASSLDHTKTTNTGELFF. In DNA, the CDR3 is TGTGCCAGCAGCTTAGATCACACAAAGACTACAAACACCGGGGAGCTGTTTTTT.

The CDR3 region has the DNA TGCGCCAGTCACCCGGGACAGGGTTCTATAGCTTTCTTT. It encodes CASHPGQGSIAFF. The chain uses TRBV10-1 and TRBJ1-1, with 9 positions matching TRBD1. Germline lookup yields CDR1 WNHNN and CDR2 SYGVQD (reference sequence). The length of the CDR3 is 13 residues. The V gene end was trimmed by 9 bases and the J gene end by 10 bases; junction bases not matched to a gene: 12.

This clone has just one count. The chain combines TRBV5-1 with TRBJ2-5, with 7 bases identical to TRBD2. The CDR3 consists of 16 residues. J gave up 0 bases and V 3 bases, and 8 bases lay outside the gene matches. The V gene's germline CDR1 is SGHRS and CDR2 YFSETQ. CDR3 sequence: CASSSGERGNQETQYF. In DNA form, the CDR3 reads TGCGCCAGCAGCTCAGGAGAGCGGGGCAACCAAGAGACCCAGTACTTC.

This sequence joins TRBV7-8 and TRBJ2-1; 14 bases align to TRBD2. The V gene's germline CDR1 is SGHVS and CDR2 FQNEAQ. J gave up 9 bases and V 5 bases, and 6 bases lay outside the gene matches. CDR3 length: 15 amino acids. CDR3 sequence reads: CASSPGLAGGLEQFF. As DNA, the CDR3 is TGTGCCAGCAGCCCTGGACTAGCGGGAGGTCTTGAGCAGTTCTTC.

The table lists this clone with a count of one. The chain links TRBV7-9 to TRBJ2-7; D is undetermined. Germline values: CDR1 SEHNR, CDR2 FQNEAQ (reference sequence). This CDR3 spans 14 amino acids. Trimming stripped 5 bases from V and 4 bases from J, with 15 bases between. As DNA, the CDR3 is TGTGCCAGCAGCCCTATGGGCTCTCGGTACGAGCAGTACTTC. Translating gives CASSPMGSRYEQYF.

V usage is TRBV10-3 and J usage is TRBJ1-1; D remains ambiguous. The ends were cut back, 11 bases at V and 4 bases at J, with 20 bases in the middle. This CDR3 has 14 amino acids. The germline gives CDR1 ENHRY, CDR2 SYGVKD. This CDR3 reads CASTLGATGTEAFF. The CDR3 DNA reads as TGTGCCTCGACTTTAGGAGCGACGGGCACTGAAGCTTTCTTT.

The CDR3 nucleotides read TGTGCCAGCAGCCCTCCAGCTGGAAACACCATATATTTT. Encoded protein: CASSPPAGNTIYF. The V and J genes are TRBV9 and TRBJ1-3; D is uncertain. With 4 bases removed from V and 2 bases from J, the gap between germline ends came to 7 bases. Germline CDR1 reads SGDLS; CDR2 reads YYNGEE. This CDR3 is 13 amino acids long.

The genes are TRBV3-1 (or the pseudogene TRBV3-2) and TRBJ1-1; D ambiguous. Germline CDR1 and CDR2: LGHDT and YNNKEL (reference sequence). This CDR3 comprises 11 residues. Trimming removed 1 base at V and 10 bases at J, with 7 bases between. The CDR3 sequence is CASSQGGGAFF. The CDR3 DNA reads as TGTGCCAGCAGCCAAGGTGGAGGAGCTTTCTTT.

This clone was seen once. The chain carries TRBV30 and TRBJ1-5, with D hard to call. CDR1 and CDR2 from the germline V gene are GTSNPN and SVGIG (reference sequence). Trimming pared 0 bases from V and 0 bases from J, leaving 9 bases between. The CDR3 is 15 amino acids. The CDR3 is CAWSVQSGSNQPQHF. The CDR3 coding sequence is TGTGCCTGGAGTGTCCAATCGGGTAGCAATCAGCCCCAGCATTTT.